These 13 T cell receptor beta chains share one sample of origin, sequenced in a study of identifying expanded T cells in peripheral blood (dated by TCRdb to about 2019). To prepare the library, the immunoSEQ multiplex PCR assay was applied. Here the immuneACCESS table is served through TCRdb, limited to in-frame sequences with V and J called. Missing clones are a known gap in these copies; in checked studies unresolved V genes cover under half, and the rest lacks a known reason. The sample table holds approximately 80,000 clones, of which 84% were seen once. The ten largest make up about 18% of the sample. The sequenced sample was blood. These TCRs come from a person between 18 and 70 years old in good health.

V usage is TRBV20-1 and J usage is TRBJ2-5; D remains unclear. Trimming took 5 bases from V and 3 from J, leaving 4 bases between them. Germline CDR1 DFQATT, CDR2 SNEGSKA (reference sequence). The CDR3 totals 10 residues. The CDR3 DNA reads TGCAGTGCTCCCGAAGAGACCCAGTACTTC. This gives the protein CSAPEETQYF.

The chain is built from TRBV6-6 and TRBJ2-7; no clear D. This CDR3 spans 15 amino acids. CDR1 and CDR2 (germline): MNHNY, SVGAGI (reference sequence). V lost 0 bases and J lost 2, with 11 bases in between. CDR3 DNA: TGTGCCAGCAGTTACTCGAGTACTCCAACCTACGAGCAGTACTTC. Residues: CASSYSSTPTYEQYF.

The chain links TRBV30 to TRBJ2-7; maybe TRBD2 (5 bases). CDR3 length: 12 residues. V was shortened by 5 bases and J by 7 bases, with 15 bases between the two germline ends. Germline V gives CDR1 GTSNPN, CDR2 SVGIG (reference sequence). For the CDR3, the DNA is TGTGCCTGGGGGAATACACGGGGAGAGCAGTACTTC. Translated, it gives CAWGNTRGEQYF.

The rearrangement joins TRBV19 to TRBJ2-1, with a tentative D call TRBD2 (5 bases). Germline V CDR1 and CDR2: LNHDA, SQIVND (reference sequence). V was clipped by 3 bases and J by 3 bases, with 12 bases between them. The CDR3 spans 15 residues. CDR3 in amino acids: CASSISGSIYNEQFF. The CDR3 bases are TGTGCCAGTAGTATTTCGGGGAGTATCTACAATGAGCAGTTCTTC.

The chain carries TRBV28 and TRBJ1-5, with TRBD1 identical over 9 bases. The CDR3 has 16 residues. The ends lost 6 bases at V and 0 bases at J; junction bases unmatched: 6. The germline gives CDR1 MDHEN, CDR2 SYDVKM. CDR3 DNA sequence: TGTGCCAGCAGCACAGGGGGCACGTATAGCAATCAGCCCCAGCATTTT. Its protein product is CASSTGGTYSNQPQHF.

V is TRBV30 and J is TRBJ2-2, with no clear D. V was pared by 4 bases and J by 2 bases, with 8 bases between. Germline CDR1 reads GTSNPN; CDR2 reads SVGIG (reference sequence). This CDR3 contains 13 residues. The CDR3 loop reads CAWKPTNTGELFF. DNA for the CDR3: TGTGCCTGGAAACCCACAAACACCGGGGAGCTGTTTTTT.

This clone appeared a single time. The chain combines TRBV6-4 with TRBJ1-5, with D perhaps TRBD1 (5 bases). The ends were cut back, 8 bases at V and 7 bases at J, with 18 bases in the middle. In germline, CDR1 is MRHNA, CDR2 SNTAGT. This CDR3 comprises 14 residues. CDR3 residues: CASSPVAPGQPQHF. In DNA, the CDR3 is TGTGCCAGCTCTCCGGTCGCTCCAGGGCAGCCCCAGCATTTT.

This rearrangement joins TRBV19 to TRBJ2-7; TRBD2 aligns across 14 bases. Germline V lookup: CDR1 LNHDA, CDR2 SQIVND (reference sequence). This CDR3 region has 15 residues. The V gene end was trimmed by 8 bases and the J gene end by 4 bases; junction bases not matched to a gene: 7. The CDR3 protein is CASSPGTSGSYEQYF. DNA for the CDR3: TGTGCCAGTTCACCAGGGACTAGCGGGAGTTACGAGCAGTACTTC.

This clone was seen only a few times. V gene TRBV5-1 combines with J gene TRBJ1-4; unclear D gene. The ends were cut back, 0 bases at V and 5 bases at J, with 11 bases in the middle. This CDR3 is built from 15 residues. CDR1 is SGHRS, CDR2 YFSETQ, per germline. In DNA, the CDR3 is TGCGCCAGCAGCTTGGAAGGCAGCTGGAATGAAAAACTGTTTTTT. This sequence encodes CASSLEGSWNEKLFF.

CDR3 nucleotides: TGTGCCAGCTCCGACCAGGGGGAGCAGTACTTC. Its protein product is CASSDQGEQYF. V usage is TRBV5-6 and J usage is TRBJ2-7; possible D gene TRBD1, 6 bases. Trimming left V 7 bases short and J 7 bases short, with 12 bases between. CDR1 SGHDT and CDR2 YYEEEE come from the germline V gene. The CDR3 loop spans 11 amino acids.

This chain connects TRBV28 to TRBJ1-5; D unresolved. The germline gives CDR1 MDHEN, CDR2 SYDVKM. The CDR3 is made up of 13 amino acids. The V gene lost 3 bases and the J gene lost 0 bases, with 3 bases spanning the gap. The DNA for the CDR3 is TGTGCCAGCAGTTTGTTTAGCAATCAGCCCCAGCATTTT. This encodes CASSLFSNQPQHF.

The V gene is TRBV7-2, the J gene TRBJ2-5; 7 bases are a match to TRBD2. The V segment lost 3 bases and the J segment 3 bases; nucleotides outside the gene matches: 4. This CDR3 contains 14 residues. The germline V gene encodes CDR1 SGHTA and CDR2 FQGNSA. CDR3: CASSFRGREETQYF. CDR3 bases: TGTGCCAGCAGCTTTCGGGGGAGGGAAGAGACCCAGTACTTC.

The chain joins TRBV14 to TRBJ1-2; D ambiguous. This CDR3 contains 14 residues. Germline V lookup: CDR1 SGHDN, CDR2 FVKESK. The V gene lost 0 bases and the J gene lost 2 bases, with 7 bases spanning the gap. CDR3 sequence: CASSQDGQNYGYTF. CDR3 DNA: TGTGCCAGCAGCCAAGACGGGCAGAACTATGGCTACACCTTC. Complete variable domain (other parts from reference TRBV14 and TRBJ1-2): EAGVTQFPSHSVIEKGQTVTLRCDPISGHDNLYWYRRVMGKEIKFLLHFVKESKQDESGMPNNRFLAERTGGTYSTLKVQPAELEDSGVYFCASSQDGQNYGYTFGSGTRLTVV.